This T cell receptor (beta chain) appears in the sequencing data of a study of blood T cell repertoires in COVID-19. Study-level information: From the United States, Italy and Spain came samples of acute and convalescent COVID-19. Nucleic acid was either cDNA or gDNA, and it came from T cells, B-cell-depleted T cells, or PBMCs.

Authors' methods: Amplification from reference gene primers served as the basis for estimated nucleated cell counts. This table comes from immunoSEQ multiplex PCR, and its TCRdb copy is limited to in-frame clones, with some not included. V, J and clone size were drawn from that table, and D and trimming were deduced from the DNA. The sample lists 270,000 or so clones; 80% to 85% were seen once. The CDR3 contains 14 residues. V lost 4 bases and J 4 bases, leaving 14 bases between the germline ends. The germline CDR1 and CDR2 sequences are SGHDT and YYEEEE. The TCR was taken from a woman between 55 and 75 years old with active or convalescent COVID-19. J is TRBJ1-2 and V is TRBV5-6; possibly TRBD1 for D (6 bases). The sample taken for sequencing was peripheral blood. The CDR3 protein is CASSLEGEGYGYTF. The CDR3 bases are TGTGCCAGCAGCCTGGAGGGGGAAGGCTATGGCTACACCTTC.